This T cell receptor (beta chain) was recovered during a study of blood T cell repertoires in COVID-19. The participants were between 18 and 89 years old and came from about two dozen US areas. Recovery meant two consecutive negative NP/OP PCR tests, professional clearance, or resolved symptoms. Trimming cost V 2 bases and J 7 bases; bases outside gene matches: 13. Germline V gene data show CDR1 as KGHSH and CDR2 as LQKENI. CDR3 size: 16 residues. TCRdb's copy holds only in-frame clones and misses some; the assay was immunoSEQ multiplex PCR. The sample consists of about 150,000 clones, about 86% of them appearing once.

Material for sequencing was PBMCs or T cells enriched from blood (not recorded which). This chain uses TRBV18 with TRBJ2-7; 8 bases align to TRBD2. The sequence was obtained from a man over 45 who had recovered from COVID-19. CDR3 sequence reads: CASSPGLRSGGREQYF. CDR3 coding DNA: TGTGCCAGCTCACCAGGTCTGCGCAGCGGGGGAAGGGAGCAGTACTTC.